A single sample is the source of the 26 T cell receptor beta chains below, sequenced in a study of T cells in Graves' hyperthyroidism and ophthalmopathy. Amplification targeted TCR beta CDR3 regions from RNA transcripts. In the first-round RT-PCR of the TCR CDR3, the HTBI primer set was used. TCRdb passed the multiplex PCR reads through MiXCR, listing each CDR3 protein once. Seen here are around 300,000 distinct CDR3 sequences, 13% to 15% observed once, and the top ten hold roughly 30%. The specimen sequenced was blood. These receptors all stem from a woman in her forties or fifties with Graves' hyperthyroidism that later progressed to Graves' ophthalmopathy.

In its sample, this clonotype was seen many times. The rearrangement uses TRBV29-1 and TRBJ2-1; TRBD2 aligns across 11 bases. Germline V lookup: CDR1 SQVTM, CDR2 ANQGSEA. This CDR3 has 12 amino acids. J was trimmed by 7 bases and V by 8 bases; bases with no gene match: 4. The CDR3 spells CSSPSGRNEQFF. In DNA form, the CDR3 reads TGCAGCTCCCCTAGCGGGAGGAATGAGCAGTTCTTC.

Details on this clonotype: A clone one base away is much larger, so this may be a read error. This sequence joins TRBV5-1 and TRBJ2-1; possibly TRBD2 for D (5 bases). The DNA end is more similar to TRBJ2-7, so the J call may be wrong. The V gene's germline CDR1 is SGHRS and CDR2 YFSETQ. This CDR3 contains 15 residues. The CDR3 spells CASSFTLGSYNEQYF. DNA of the CDR3: TGCGCCAGCAGCTTCACACTAGGTTCCTACAATGAGCAGTACTTC.

The chain is built from TRBV4-1 and TRBJ2-4; D uncertain. The CDR3 has 15 residues. Germline values: CDR1 MGHRA, CDR2 YSYEKL. Trimming cost V 3 bases and J 0 bases, with 9 bases left between them. The CDR3 DNA sequence: TGCGCCAGCAGCCAGCTAGGATTAGCCAAAAACATTCAGTACTTC. This codes for CASSQLGLAKNIQYF.

There are many counts of this clonotype. The CDR3 DNA reads as TGTGCCAGCCGTCGTGGCTTTAATGAAAAACTGTTTTTT. The encoded protein is CASRRGFNEKLFF. The genes are TRBV11-2 and TRBJ1-4; D is unresolved. The V end was cut by 8 bases, the J end by 4 bases, with 11 bases between. The germline gives CDR1 SGHAT, CDR2 FQNNGV. The length of the CDR3 is 13 residues.

This clonotype was picked up many times. The chain carries TRBV28 and TRBJ2-1; D is possibly TRBD1 (6 bases). Trimming took 3 bases from V and 13 from J, leaving 10 bases between them. The CDR3 consists of 11 residues. Germline V CDR1 and CDR2: MDHEN, SYDVKM. This chain's CDR3 is CASSFRGIQFF. The CDR3 DNA follows: TGTGCCAGCAGTTTCAGGGGTATACAGTTCTTC.

This clonotype was seen repeatedly, ten times or more. The gene calls are TRBV10-3 and TRBJ1-2, with 7 bases identical to TRBD1. CDR3 length equals 13 residues. The junction had 7 bases not matched to a gene; V was cut back by 6 bases and J by 6 bases. Germline CDR1 ENHRY, CDR2 SYGVKD. The CDR3 here is CAISIQQGNGYTF. The DNA of the CDR3 is TGTGCCATCAGCATCCAACAGGGGAATGGCTACACCTTC.

This clonotype was seen a handful of times. The chain uses TRBV7-2 and TRBJ2-2; maybe TRBD2 (6 bases). Trimming shortened V by 6 bases and J by 7 bases, and 21 bases separated the two germline ends. The CDR3 runs to 16 residues. Germline V gives CDR1 SGHTA, CDR2 FQGNSA. CDR3 coding DNA: TGTGCCAGCAGTTCTACCGGGACTCTGGGGGTCGGGGAGCTGTTTTTT. This sequence encodes CASSSTGTLGVGELFF. Using reference TRBV7-2 and TRBJ2-2 for the parts outside the CDR3, the full variable domain is GAGVSQSPSNKVTEKGKDVELRCDPISGHTALYWYRQSLGQGLEFLIYFQGNSAPDKSGLPSDRFSAERTGGSVSTLTIQRTQQEDSAVYLCASSSTGTLGVGELFFGEGSRLTVL.

The chain couples TRBV5-6 to TRBJ2-5; 7 bases agree with TRBD1. The germline CDR1 and CDR2 sequences are SGHDT and YYEEEE. Trimming took 2 bases from V and 1 from J; bases not matched to a gene: 5. The CDR3 spans 15 residues. The CDR3 nucleotides read TGTGCCAGCAGCTTATGGGACAGAACCCAAGAGACCCAGTACTTC. It is translated as CASSLWDRTQETQYF. The variable domain in full, with the rest retrieved from reference TRBV5-6 and TRBJ2-5, is DAGVTQSPTHLIKTRGQQVTLRCSPKSGHDTVSWYQQALGQGPQFIFQYYEEEERQRGNFPDRFSGHQFPNYSSELNVNALLLGDSALYLCASSLWDRTQETQYFGPGTRLLVL.

This clonotype has just a few counts. This chain connects TRBV11-3 to TRBJ1-1; D perhaps matches TRBD1 (5 bases). The CDR3 runs 14 residues. Germline V gene data show CDR1 as SGHNT and CDR2 as YENEEA. V gave up 5 bases and J gave up 4 bases, with 14 bases separating them. The CDR3, as DNA: TGTGCCAGCAGCCTCAATCACAGGTTCACTGAAGCTTTCTTT. This gives the protein CASSLNHRFTEAFF.

This clonotype was counted at least ten times. Because the CDR3's place on the DNA is in doubt, the DNA is left out and the CDR3 is given as listed by TCRdb. The V call is TRBV12-3 or TRBV12-4, the J call TRBJ2-1; the tabulated D call, TRBD1, remains unverified against the DNA. Termini included, the CDR3 measures 23 amino acids. The CDR3 here is CASSFMGTTMSSSSGHPGVEQFF.

The rearrangement uses TRBV4-1 and TRBJ2-1; 13 bases fit TRBD2. The CDR3 totals 18 residues. Germline V CDR1 and CDR2: MGHRA, YSYEKL. With V trimmed by 2 bases and J by 6 bases, 10 bases remained unmatched. The DNA for the CDR3 is TGCGCCAGCAGCCAAATCGACATGGGACTAGCGGGACGCAATGAGCAGTTCTTC. It specifies CASSQIDMGLAGRNEQFF.

This clonotype was detected ten times or more. The genes are TRBV3-1 and TRBJ1-1; D possibly corresponds to TRBD1 (5 bases). This CDR3 comprises 14 residues. The V end was cut by 1 base, the J end by 2 bases, with 8 bases between. Per the germline V gene, CDR1 is LGHDT and CDR2 is YNNKEL (reference sequence). The CDR3 nucleotides are TGTGCCAGCAGCCAAGGACAGTCAAACACTGAAGCTTTCTTT. Translated: CASSQGQSNTEAFF.

In this sample, this clonotype turned up many times. This CDR3 reads CASVVPGGYTF. DNA for the CDR3: TGTGCCAGCGTTGTCCCAGGGGGCTACACCTTC. The rearrangement links TRBV12-3 or TRBV12-4 to TRBJ1-2; the D gene is possibly TRBD1 (5 bases). Deletions cut 8 bases from V and 8 bases from J, with 12 bases between. The CDR3 length is 11 residues.

This clonotype came up many times. The V call is TRBV24-1, the J call TRBJ2-5; D gene unclear. The germline V gene encodes CDR1 KGHDR and CDR2 SFDVKD. This CDR3 has 11 residues. V lost 4 bases and J lost 3, with 2 bases in between. The CDR3 DNA is TGTGCCACCAGTGACGAAGAGACCCAGTACTTC. Encoded protein: CATSDEETQYF.

This clonotype has more than one count but fewer than ten. The chain links TRBV20-1 to TRBJ1-3; D remains ambiguous. Trimming left V 0 bases short and J 3 bases short, with 6 bases between. CDR3 length: 13 residues. Per the germline V gene, CDR1 is DFQATT and CDR2 is SNEGSKA (reference sequence). As DNA, the CDR3 is TGCAGTGCTAGAGAGGTTCGTGGAAACACCATATATTTT. Translating it yields CSAREVRGNTIYF.

This clonotype has at least ten counts. V gene TRBV6-1 combines with J gene TRBJ2-7; 7 bases are a match to TRBD1. Losses at the gene ends were 4 bases for V and 3 bases for J; bases not matched to a gene: 3. Germline CDR1 reads MNHNS; CDR2 reads SASEGT. This CDR3 has 13 amino acids. The CDR3 DNA reads TGTGCCAGCAGTGCCGGGACAGTCTACGAGCAGTACTTC. This translates into CASSAGTVYEQYF.

This clonotype was seen at least ten times. The CDR3 sequence is CASSYSGGGQPQHF. As DNA, the CDR3 is TGTGCCAGCAGTTATTCGGGGGGCGGCCAGCCCCAGCATTTT. This chain joins TRBV2 and TRBJ1-5; possible D gene TRBD1, 6 bases. The V gene lost 5 bases and the J gene lost 7 bases, with 15 bases spanning the gap. Germline V gives CDR1 SNHLY, CDR2 FYNNEI. This CDR3 region has 14 residues.

The table lists this clonotype with many counts. The rearrangement uses TRBV4-2 and TRBJ2-1; 7 bases are a match to TRBD1. The length of the CDR3 is 14 residues. The V gene end was trimmed by 2 bases and the J gene end by 7 bases; junction bases not matched to a gene: 5. Per germline, CDR1 LGHNA and CDR2 YNFKEQ. CDR3 coding DNA: TGTGCCAGCAGCCAACCAGACAGGGCGAATGAGCAGTTCTTC. Protein: CASSQPDRANEQFF.

The CDR3 DNA follows: TGTGCCAGCAGCTGGACCAGGGGGCTGGTCGAGCAGTACTTC. Translating gives CASSWTRGLVEQYF. This chain links TRBV11-2 with TRBJ2-7; 8 positions match TRBD1. The CDR3 contains 14 residues. V shed 4 bases and J 6 bases; nucleotides not matched to a gene: 8. The germline V gene encodes CDR1 SGHAT and CDR2 FQNNGV. Supplemented by reference TRBV11-2 and TRBJ2-7, the full variable domain reads EAGVAQSPRYKIIEKRQSVAFWCNPISGHATLYWYQQILGQGPKLLIQFQNNGVVDDSQLPKDRFSAERLKGVDSTLKIQPAKLEDSAVYLCASSWTRGLVEQYFGPGTRLTVT.

This clonotype was recorded many times. The J gene is TRBJ2-1, the V gene TRBV3-1; no reliable D call. Germline V lookup: CDR1 LGHDT, CDR2 YNNKEL (reference sequence). The V end lost 0 bases, the J end lost 9 bases, and 9 bases lay between the germline ends. This CDR3 is 13 amino acids long. The DNA of the CDR3 is TGTGCCAGCAGCCAAGACCCGGTGGGTGAGCAGTTCTTC. Encoded protein: CASSQDPVGEQFF.

This clonotype was detected ten times or more. The gene calls are TRBV2 and TRBJ2-3; D may be TRBD2 (6 bases). The CDR3 has 15 amino acids. Between the trimmed V and J ends, which lost 11 bases and 0 bases, there was a span of 18 bases. Germline assignment: CDR1 SNHLY and CDR2 FYNNEI. The CDR3 DNA sequence: TGTGCCCACCCAGTGGCGGGGTCTAGCACAGATACGCAGTATTTT. Encoded protein: CAHPVAGSSTDTQYF.

This clonotype showed up just a few times. Mismatch with germline at one junction end may stem from a read error. The chain has TRBV6-2 or TRBV6-3 and TRBJ2-3, with no clear D. CDR3 length: 12 amino acids. Germline V gene lookup returns CDR1 MNHEY and CDR2 SVGEGT. CDR3 protein: CAGSQSPISQYF. The DNA for the CDR3 is TGTGCCGGCAGTCAATCGCCTATTTCGCAGTATTTT.

At least ten counts were recorded for this clonotype. This sequence joins TRBV6-1 and TRBJ1-5; a possible D gene is TRBD1 (5 bases). This CDR3 spans 16 amino acids. Germline CDR1 and CDR2: MNHNS and SASEGT. Trimming cost V 6 bases and J 0 bases, with 15 bases left between them. CDR3 sequence (DNA): TGTGCCAGCAGCCAAAGGGCAGGGCATAGCAATCAGCCCCAGCATTTT. This encodes CASSQRAGHSNQPQHF.

This clonotype was seen ten or more times. CDR3 in DNA: TGTGCCAGCCTAGGACAGGGAAGTTTTTACGAGCAGTACTTC. This encodes CASLGQGSFYEQYF. The chain combines TRBV28 with TRBJ2-7; 8 positions agree with TRBD1. Germline V gene lookup returns CDR1 MDHEN and CDR2 SYDVKM. J lost 4 bases, V lost 8 bases, and 10 bases had no gene match. This CDR3 spans 14 amino acids.

The rearrangement uses TRBV2 and TRBJ1-4; tentative D call: TRBD1 (5 bases). Germline CDR1 reads SNHLY; CDR2 reads FYNNEI. CDR3 length equals 14 residues. Trimming stripped 3 bases from V and 7 bases from J, with 12 bases between. CDR3 protein: CASSDVGEGEKLFF. The CDR3 nucleotides read TGTGCCAGCAGTGATGTGGGGGAAGGTGAAAAACTGTTTTTT.

Ten or more counts support this clonotype. The chain links TRBV6-2 or TRBV6-3 to TRBJ2-1, with TRBD2 matching 7 bases. The CDR3 contains 14 residues. The J segment lost 9 bases and the V segment lost 4 bases, leaving 9 bases of the junction unmatched. Germline loops: CDR1 MNHEY, CDR2 SVGEGT. CDR3 residues: CASSFSQGGSEQFF. Here the CDR3 DNA reads TGTGCCAGCAGTTTCTCACAAGGCGGGAGTGAGCAGTTCTTC.